This entry is about one TCR beta chain. What it recognizes is unknown. This specimen comes from a study of blood T cells in healthy people across ages. It was with a sample-barcoded 5' primer and a J-beta primer mix that a second PCR of roughly 6 to 11 cycles was run. Every sample returned 2.5 million or more CDR3-containing paired-end reads. Via MiXCR, TCRdb re-called the 5' RACE reads, giving one row per CDR3 protein. Here the sample spans 710,000 or so distinct CDR3 sequences, over 20% being singletons. The study recruited healthy Caucasian donors from Russia who were aged roughly 6 to 90. Points from the study as a whole: When set beside aged donors, long-lived donors presented more naive CD4+ cells and higher diversity.

V was trimmed by 4 bases and J by 4 bases, leaving 10 bases between them. Germline V CDR1 and CDR2: SQVTM, ANQGSEA. The CDR3 extends over 12 amino acids. The sequenced sample consisted of blood. V usage is TRBV29-1 and J usage is TRBJ1-1; no clear D gene. The TCR was taken from a man aged 70-80 years in good health. CDR3 sequence reads: CSVGEGFTEAFF. The CDR3 DNA reads as TGCAGCGTTGGGGAGGGTTTCACTGAAGCTTTCTTT.